This T cell receptor beta chain came from a study of PD-1 blockade in classical Hodgkin lymphoma. No patient escaped relapse after autologous stem cell transplantation, and brentuximab vedotin exposure varied. Profiled with immunoSEQ multiplex PCR; TCRdb holds only in-frame clones, not every one. The sample consists of 75,000 to 100,000 clones, approximately 80% of them appearing once. CDR1 and CDR2 (germline): MDHEN, SYDVKM. The J segment lost 5 bases and the V segment lost 2 bases, leaving 4 bases of the junction unmatched. This CDR3 is 14 amino acids long. The chain couples TRBV28 to TRBJ1-2; 8 bases align to TRBD1. The receptor was derived from a human donor with classical Hodgkin lymphoma. The sequenced sample was peripheral blood mononuclear cells (PBMCs), obtained at baseline. CDR3 DNA: TGTGCCAGCAGTTTACCCGACAGGGGTTATGGCTACACCTTC. Translating gives CASSLPDRGYGYTF.